A single sample gave rise to the 5 T cell receptor beta chains below, sequenced in a study of T cell responses to AZD1222 COVID-19 vaccine. Repertoires were generated with immunoSEQ multiplex PCR, while TCRdb's copy carries only in-frame clones and drops some. Of about 94,000 clones listed, about 85% are singletons. The sequencing used peripheral blood, collected 28 days after the second AZD1222 dose. Receptor source: an adult who received the AZD1222 COVID-19 vaccine.

This chain uses TRBV4-1 with TRBJ1-6, with 8 nucleotides matching TRBD1. The CDR3 loop spans 15 amino acids. V trimming: 2 bases; J trimming: 7 bases; junction bases outside the gene matches: 4. Germline loops: CDR1 MGHRA, CDR2 YSYEKL. Written as DNA, the CDR3 is TGCGCCAGCAGCCAATCGGGACAGGCGAATTCACCCCTCCACTTT. This sequence encodes CASSQSGQANSPLHF.

The chain has TRBV18 and TRBJ2-7; 7 bases are shared with TRBD2. There are 15 residues in the CDR3. Germline values: CDR1 KGHSH, CDR2 LQKENI. Trimming at V came to 3 bases and at J to 0 bases, leaving 5 bases not matched to a gene. In DNA, the CDR3 is TGTGCCAGCTCACCTGCTAGCGGTAGCTCCTACGAGCAGTACTTC. Translating it yields CASSPASGSSYEQYF.

This sequence joins TRBV7-3 and TRBJ2-2; no reliable D call. The CDR3 consists of 14 residues. The germline gives CDR1 SGHTA, CDR2 FQGTGA. V dropped 3 bases and J dropped 3 bases, with 8 bases sitting between them. In DNA form, the CDR3 reads TGTGCCAGCAGCTTTAAGGTTTACACCGGGGAGCTGTTTTTT. It translates to CASSFKVYTGELFF. Combining the CDR3 with reference TRBV7-3 and TRBJ2-2 gives the whole variable domain GAGVSQTPSNKVTEKGKYVELRCDPISGHTALYWYRQSLGQGPEFLIYFQGTGAADDSGLPNDRFFAVRPEGSVSTLKIQRTERGDSAVYLCASSFKVYTGELFFGEGSRLTVL.

This sequence joins TRBV11-2 and TRBJ2-4, with TRBD2 as a possible D gene (7 bases). The germline V gene encodes CDR1 SGHAT and CDR2 FQNNGV. The CDR3 extends over 17 amino acids. V lost 4 bases to trimming and J lost 0 bases, with 16 bases between them. For the CDR3, the DNA is TGTGCCAGCAGCTCAGTTCGGGGGGCCCTAGCCAAAAACATTCAGTACTTC. It specifies CASSSVRGALAKNIQYF.

The rearrangement joins TRBV29-1 to TRBJ1-1; D is ambiguous. The germline V and J ends were trimmed by 2 bases and 0 bases, with 7 bases remaining between them. Germline V gene sequence: CDR1 SQVTM, CDR2 ANQGSEA. The CDR3 has 13 residues. The CDR3 region has the DNA TGCAGCGTTGAACAGGCAATGAACACTGAAGCTTTCTTT. This encodes CSVEQAMNTEAFF.